Following are 10 T cell receptor beta chains from one sample sequenced in a study of T cell changes during pregnancy in multiple sclerosis. Here immunoSEQ multiplex PCR was the method, and the copy in TCRdb shows in-frame clones only, minus some. The sample contains more than 30,000 clones, 93% of which appear only once. The sequenced sample was CD8+ T cells from peripheral blood mononuclear cells, obtained in the third trimester of pregnancy. These receptors all come from a female donor with multiple sclerosis, enrolled in a pregnancy study.

This sequence joins TRBV29-1 and TRBJ2-7, with 12 bases that match TRBD2. The CDR3 contains 15 residues. After removal of 0 bases from V and 3 bases from J, the junction contained 3 bases not matched to a gene. Germline CDR1 reads SQVTM; CDR2 reads ANQGSEA. CDR3 sequence reads: CSVEETSGGNYEQYF. For the CDR3, the DNA is TGCAGCGTTGAAGAAACTAGCGGGGGGAACTACGAGCAGTACTTC.

The chain recombines TRBV27 with TRBJ1-2; D possibly corresponds to TRBD1 (6 bases). Germline V gives CDR1 MNHEY, CDR2 SMNVEV (reference sequence). This CDR3 comprises 15 residues. Trimming cost V 0 bases and J 13 bases, with 21 bases left between them. CDR3 sequence: CASSLSVGGQDRSTF. DNA of the CDR3: TGTGCCAGCAGTTTATCGGTAGGGGGACAAGATAGGAGCACCTTC.

The J gene is TRBJ1-1, the V gene TRBV5-1; 8 bases line up with TRBD1. The CDR3 loop spans 15 amino acids. After removal of 0 bases from V and 4 bases from J, the junction contained 5 bases not matched to a gene. Germline CDR1 reads SGHRS; CDR2 reads YFSETQ. As DNA, the CDR3 is TGCGCCAGCAGCTTGGTTCAGGGGGCTGTCACTGAAGCTTTCTTT. It codes for CASSLVQGAVTEAFF.

The chain carries TRBV7-3 and TRBJ2-3; 11 bases are shared with TRBD2. The CDR3 covers 19 residues. Germline CDR1 reads SGHTA; CDR2 reads FQGTGA. Unmatched junction bases numbered 11, after V lost 1 base and J lost 2 bases. The CDR3 DNA sequence: TGTGCCAGCAGCTTAATACCGCTAGCGGGGGGCCAAACCACAGATACGCAGTATTTT. It is translated as CASSLIPLAGGQTTDTQYF.

The chain combines TRBV11-3 with TRBJ2-3; 7 nucleotides line up with TRBD2. The V gene end was trimmed by 4 bases and the J gene end by 7 bases; junction bases not matched to a gene: 8. The V gene's germline CDR1 is SGHNT and CDR2 YENEEA. The length of the CDR3 is 14 residues. In DNA form, the CDR3 reads TGTGCCAGCAGCTACGGGGGGTCCGGATATACGCAGTATTTT. Protein sequence: CASSYGGSGYTQYF.

The CDR3 DNA is TGTGCCAGCAGCTCCACAGCCTACGAGCAGTACTTC. Translating gives CASSSTAYEQYF. The chain joins TRBV11-2 to TRBJ2-7; D gene ambiguous. The CDR3 has 12 amino acids. Per the germline V gene, CDR1 is SGHAT and CDR2 is FQNNGV. Deletions cut 4 bases from V and 2 bases from J, with 6 bases between.

V gene TRBV13 combines with J gene TRBJ1-2; possibly TRBD1 for D (6 bases). Germline V gene lookup returns CDR1 PRHDT and CDR2 FYEKMQ (reference sequence). The CDR3 sequence is 15 residues long. V dropped 9 bases and J dropped 2 bases, with 19 bases sitting between them. The CDR3 DNA follows: TGTGCCAGTTTAGATTTAAGGGGGTACAACTATGGCTACACCTTC. This gives the protein CASLDLRGYNYGYTF. Complete variable domain (other parts from reference TRBV13 and TRBJ1-2): AAGVIQSPRHLIKEKRETATLKCYPIPRHDTVYWYQQGPGQDPQFLISFYEKMQSDKGSIPDRFSAQQFSDYHSELNMSSLELGDSALYFCASLDLRGYNYGYTFGSGTRLTVV.

The genes are TRBV10-1 and TRBJ2-5, with D uncertain. V gave up 0 bases and J gave up 5 bases, with 10 bases separating them. Germline lookup yields CDR1 WNHNN and CDR2 SYGVQD (reference sequence). CDR3 length: 14 amino acids. CDR3 region: CASSESIEVETQYF. The CDR3 DNA reads as TGCGCCAGCAGTGAGTCCATCGAGGTGGAGACCCAGTACTTC.

This clone was counted only a few times. The chain couples TRBV19 to TRBJ1-5; weak D call: TRBD1 (6 bases). V was cut by 3 bases and J by 7 bases, with 13 bases left in between. Germline CDR1 and CDR2: LNHDA and SQIVND (reference sequence). This CDR3 has 14 residues. The CDR3 spells CASSISAGDQPQHF. In nucleotides, the CDR3 is TGTGCCAGTAGTATCTCGGCAGGGGACCAGCCCCAGCATTTT.

The chain has TRBV19 and TRBJ2-7, with D perhaps TRBD1 (5 bases). The V gene lost 3 bases and the J gene lost 5 bases, with 11 bases spanning the gap. Germline V gene sequence: CDR1 LNHDA, CDR2 SQIVND (reference sequence). The CDR3 has 13 amino acids. The CDR3 sequence is CASSMPGLNEQYF. The CDR3 bases are TGTGCCAGTAGTATGCCAGGGTTGAACGAGCAGTACTTC.